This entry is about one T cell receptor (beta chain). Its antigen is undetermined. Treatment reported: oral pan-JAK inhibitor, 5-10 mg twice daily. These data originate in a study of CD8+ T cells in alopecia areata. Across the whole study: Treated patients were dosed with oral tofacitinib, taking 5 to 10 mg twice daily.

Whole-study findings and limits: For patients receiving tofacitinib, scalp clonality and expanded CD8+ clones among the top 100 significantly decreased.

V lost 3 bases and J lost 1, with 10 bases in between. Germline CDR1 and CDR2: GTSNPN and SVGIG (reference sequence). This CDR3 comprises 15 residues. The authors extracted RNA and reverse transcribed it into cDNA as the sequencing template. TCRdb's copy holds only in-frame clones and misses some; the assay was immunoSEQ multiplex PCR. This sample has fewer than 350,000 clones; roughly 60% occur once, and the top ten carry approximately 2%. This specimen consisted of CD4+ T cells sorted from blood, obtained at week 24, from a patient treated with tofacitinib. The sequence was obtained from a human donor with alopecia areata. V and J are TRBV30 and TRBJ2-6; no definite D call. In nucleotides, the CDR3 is TGTGCCTGGAGCCTTGGAAGTTCTGGGGCCAACGTCCTGACTTTC. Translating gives CAWSLGSSGANVLTF.